This passage covers 8 T cell receptor beta chains from one sample sequenced in a study of T-cell reconstitution after alpha-beta-depleted transplantation in children. A library of TCRbeta sequences, prepared with unique molecular identifiers, was generated. MiXCR was run by TCRdb on the PCR reads, yielding one entry per CDR3 protein. Of approximately 400,000 distinct CDR3 sequences in the sample, about a tenth were seen once. This sample comprised PBMCs from the stem cell graft donor, obtained from the stem cell graft. The receptors were sampled from a human donor who donated a stem cell graft to a child with acute myeloid leukemia.

This clonotype was seen a few times. The gene calls are TRBV5-1 and TRBJ1-1, with D maybe TRBD1 (6 bases). V lost 4 bases and J lost 0, with 13 bases in between. The length of the CDR3 is 15 residues. Per the germline V gene, CDR1 is SGHRS and CDR2 is YFSETQ. CDR3 in amino acids: CASSTLGHLNTEAFF. The CDR3 DNA is TGCGCCAGCAGCACCCTGGGACACTTGAACACTGAAGCTTTCTTT.

The genes are TRBV11-2 and TRBJ2-2; D is possibly TRBD1 or TRBD2 (5 bases each). V dropped 5 bases and J dropped 6 bases, with 13 bases sitting between them. The CDR3 spans 14 residues. Per the germline V gene, CDR1 is SGHAT and CDR2 is FQNNGV. The CDR3 is CASSRRMGAGELFF. CDR3 sequence (DNA): TGTGCCAGCAGCCGAAGGATGGGGGCCGGGGAGCTGTTTTTT.

This clonotype was found a few times. This chain connects TRBV11-2 to TRBJ2-7; D could derive from TRBD1 or TRBD2 (6 bases each). This CDR3 region has 15 residues. The V end was cut by 4 bases, the J end by 2 bases, with 15 bases between. Germline V lookup: CDR1 SGHAT, CDR2 FQNNGV. CDR3 DNA sequence: TGTGCCAGCAGCTCCCCGGAGGAGGGGGCCTACGAGCAGTACTTC. This sequence encodes CASSSPEEGAYEQYF.

This clonotype is labeled as medium-sized (0.01 to 0.1%). The gene calls are TRBV20-1 and TRBJ2-1; 8 bases map to TRBD2. Germline CDR1 DFQATT, CDR2 SNEGSKA (reference sequence). The CDR3 consists of 17 residues. V was clipped by 0 bases and J by 7 bases; unmatched bases: 14. CDR3 coding DNA: TGCAGTGCTAGAGATCCTATCGGGGGGGATAGCGTGAATGAGCAGTTCTTC. As protein: CSARDPIGGDSVNEQFF.

The CDR3 nucleotides read TGTGCCAGCAGTTACTATCTTTGGAACACTGAAGCTTTCTTT. Protein product: CASSYYLWNTEAFF. V gene TRBV6-5 combines with J gene TRBJ1-1; D unclear. Germline V gives CDR1 MNHEY, CDR2 SVGAGI. Trimming pared 1 base from V and 1 base from J, leaving 7 bases between. The CDR3 consists of 14 residues.

The chain employs TRBV6-1 and TRBJ2-1, with TRBD2 as a possible D gene (5 bases). Trimming cost V 7 bases and J 0 bases, with 10 bases left between them. There are 14 residues in the CDR3. CDR1 and CDR2 (germline): MNHNS, SASEGT. The CDR3 reads CASMGDSSYNEQFF. CDR3 sequence (DNA): TGTGCCAGCATGGGAGATAGCTCCTACAATGAGCAGTTCTTC.

There are many counts of this clonotype. The rearrangement links TRBV9 to TRBJ2-1; 11 nucleotides agree with TRBD2. Germline V gene data show CDR1 as SGDLS and CDR2 as YYNGEE. V dropped 3 bases and J dropped 7; count of bases not matched to a gene: 6. The CDR3 totals 15 residues. CDR3 nucleotides: TGTGCCAGCAGCGACGGACTAGCGGGCCTGAATGAGCAGTTCTTC. It yields the protein CASSDGLAGLNEQFF.

This clonotype was found a few times. The CDR3 here is CSAATGGGRTDTQYF. CDR3 in DNA: TGCAGTGCGGCCACAGGGGGCGGGCGCACAGATACGCAGTATTTT. The chain uses TRBV20-1 and TRBJ2-3; 9 positions agree with TRBD1. Losses at the gene ends were 6 bases for V and 1 base for J; bases not matched to a gene: 8. Germline CDR1 DFQATT, CDR2 SNEGSKA (reference sequence). The CDR3 loop spans 15 amino acids.